The 10 T cell receptor beta chains below were found in one sample sequenced in a study of T cell repertoires in cytomegalovirus infection. Each CDR3 protein gets one entry after TCRdb re-called the reads with MiXCR. The sample lists 200,000 to 300,000 distinct CDR3 sequences, 9.1% occurring once. The sequenced material came from PBMCs. The receptors derive from a human donor in good health (CMV status not recorded). Some clones in this sample may be carry-over from other donors' samples.

The J gene is TRBJ2-3, the V gene TRBV2, with D maybe TRBD1 (6 bases). CDR3 size: 15 residues. Trimming cost V 0 bases and J 6 bases, with 13 bases left between them. CDR1 and CDR2 from the germline V gene are SNHLY and FYNNEI. The DNA of the CDR3 is TGTGCCAGCAGTGAAGCCCGGCAGGGGTACGATACGCAGTATTTT. This encodes CASSEARQGYDTQYF.

In this sample, this clonotype turned up many times. Here the CDR3 DNA reads TGTGCCAGCAGTTTTTCACAGGGCACCTACGAGCAGTACTTC. It translates to CASSFSQGTYEQYF. This chain connects TRBV28 to TRBJ2-7; tentative D call: TRBD1 (6 bases). The V gene's germline CDR1 is MDHEN and CDR2 SYDVKM. V shed 3 bases and J shed 2 bases, with 11 bases lying between them. The length of the CDR3 is 14 residues.

This clonotype has more than one count but fewer than ten. This sequence joins TRBV2 and TRBJ1-5, with D possibly matching TRBD1 (5 bases). The V end lost 8 bases, the J end lost 7 bases, and 6 bases lay between the germline ends. The CDR3 is 10 amino acids. The germline gives CDR1 SNHLY, CDR2 FYNNEI. The CDR3 DNA reads TGTGCCAGCGGGGCGCAGCCCCAGCATTTT. This codes for CASGAQPQHF. The whole variable domain, filled in from reference TRBV2 and TRBJ1-5, reads EPEVTQTPSHQVTQMGQEVILRCVPISNHLYFYWYRQILGQKVEFLVSFYNNEISEKSEIFDDQFSVERPDGSNFTLKIRSTKLEDSAMYFCASGAQPQHFGDGTRLSIL.

This clonotype was seen repeatedly, ten times or more. CDR3 bases: TGTGCCAGCAGCTTAGCGAGGGGGGTAGAGACCCAGTACTTC. It codes for CASSLARGVETQYF. The rearrangement joins TRBV7-2 to TRBJ2-5; perhaps D is TRBD1 or TRBD2 (6 bases each). This CDR3 spans 14 amino acids. CDR1 and CDR2 (germline): SGHTA, FQGNSA. V lost 0 bases, J lost 4 bases, and 9 bases lay in between.

This clonotype was picked up many times. The genes are TRBV7-2 and TRBJ2-5, with D perhaps TRBD2 (6 bases). Germline loops: CDR1 SGHTA, CDR2 FQGNSA. The CDR3 is made up of 17 amino acids. The germline V and J ends were trimmed by 1 base and 1 base, with 16 bases remaining between them. The CDR3 sequence: CASSLGFGRGVQETQYF. In nucleotides, the CDR3 is TGTGCCAGCAGCTTAGGATTCGGGAGAGGGGTCCAAGAGACCCAGTACTTC. Drawing the rest from reference TRBV7-2 and TRBJ2-5, the complete variable domain is GAGVSQSPSNKVTEKGKDVELRCDPISGHTALYWYRQSLGQGLEFLIYFQGNSAPDKSGLPSDRFSAERTGGSVSTLTIQRTQQEDSAVYLCASSLGFGRGVQETQYFGPGTRLLVL.

In its sample, this clonotype was seen many times. V and J are TRBV7-2 and TRBJ1-1; 7 nucleotides match TRBD1. Germline CDR1 reads SGHTA; CDR2 reads FQGNSA. J lost 2 bases, V lost 5 bases, and 11 bases had no gene match. This CDR3 has 16 amino acids. CDR3 in amino acids: CASSPTTGTGNTEAFF. The CDR3 DNA follows: TGTGCCAGCAGCCCGACGACAGGGACGGGAAACACTGAAGCTTTCTTT.

The chain couples TRBV7-2 to TRBJ2-7; D is ambiguous. V gave up 5 bases and J gave up 4 bases, with 12 bases separating them. This CDR3 region has 13 residues. The germline CDR1 and CDR2 sequences are SGHTA and FQGNSA. The CDR3, as DNA: TGTGCCAGCAGCCTATCGGGCCAATACGAGCAGTACTTC. Its protein product is CASSLSGQYEQYF.

The chain joins TRBV5-1 to TRBJ2-5, with D possibly being TRBD2 (5 bases). Germline V gives CDR1 SGHRS, CDR2 YFSETQ. V gave up 3 bases and J gave up 2 bases, with 11 bases separating them. The CDR3 totals 14 residues. The CDR3 DNA sequence: TGCGCCAGCAGCTCAGGACTGTTACAAGAGACCCAGTACTTC. Translation: CASSSGLLQETQYF.

There are many counts of this clonotype. The CDR3: CASSYEGLGSGNTIYF. The CDR3 DNA reads TGTGCCAGCAGTTACGAGGGGTTAGGATCTGGAAACACCATATATTTT. V is TRBV6-6 and J is TRBJ1-3, with TRBD1 as a possible D gene (5 bases). Germline values: CDR1 MNHNY, CDR2 SVGAGI (reference sequence). The CDR3 runs to 16 residues. V dropped 2 bases and J dropped 1 base, with 12 bases sitting between them.

This clonotype was observed at least ten times. The rearrangement uses TRBV6-8 and TRBJ1-1, with 8 bases identical to TRBD1. Germline loops: CDR1 MNHGY, CDR2 SAAAGT. This CDR3 is built from 15 residues. V shed 5 bases and J 1 base; nucleotides not matched to a gene: 6. The DNA of the CDR3 is TGTGCCAGCAGTATAGACAGGGGAAAGAACACTGAAGCTTTCTTT. This encodes CASSIDRGKNTEAFF.